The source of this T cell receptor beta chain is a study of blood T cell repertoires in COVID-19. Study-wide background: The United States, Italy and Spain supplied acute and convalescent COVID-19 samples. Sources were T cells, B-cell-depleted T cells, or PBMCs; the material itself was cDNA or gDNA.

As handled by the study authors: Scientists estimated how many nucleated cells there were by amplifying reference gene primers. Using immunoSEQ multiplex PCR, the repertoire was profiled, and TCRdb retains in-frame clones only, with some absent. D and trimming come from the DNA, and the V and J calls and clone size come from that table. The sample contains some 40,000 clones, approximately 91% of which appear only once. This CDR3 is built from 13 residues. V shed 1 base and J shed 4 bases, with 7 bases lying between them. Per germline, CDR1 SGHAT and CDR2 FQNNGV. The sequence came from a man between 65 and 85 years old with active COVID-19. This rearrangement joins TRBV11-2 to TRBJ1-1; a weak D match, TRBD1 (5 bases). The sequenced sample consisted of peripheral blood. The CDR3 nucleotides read TGTGCCAGCAGCTTAGGGAGGGGCACTGAAGCTTTCTTT. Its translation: CASSLGRGTEAFF.